This entry is about one TCR beta chain. Its antigen remains unknown. The run of the v3.0 immunoSEQ assay was at survey level. Generated by immunoSEQ multiplex PCR, the TCRdb table keeps only in-frame clones and is missing some. The profile covers 30,000 to 40,000 clones, with 75% to 90% appearing a single time and around 5% taken by the ten largest. This sample was taken from a study of long-term antiretroviral therapy in people with HIV. Study results and limitations: In HIV, the repertoires covered a tighter span of CDR3 lengths than in controls. Blood specimens, gathered between about 2004 and 2018, were possibly obtained under older ART regimens. Pre-ART-expanded clones dominated the repertoire at all time points.

Each HIV-infected participant was given treatment in the United States. The CDR3 runs 13 residues. Germline CDR1 is SEHNR and CDR2 is FQNEAQ (reference sequence). Trimming cost V 5 bases and J 3 bases, with 7 bases left between them. The sequencing here drew on unsorted PBMCs, taken 1.5 years after starting antiretroviral therapy. The receptor's source is a man aged 18 to 30 with HIV. The J gene is TRBJ2-2, the V gene TRBV7-9; no clear D. In DNA, the CDR3 is TGTGCCAGCAGCCGAGGAGACACCGGGGAGCTGTTTTTT. It yields the protein CASSRGDTGELFF. The whole variable domain, filled in from reference TRBV7-9 and TRBJ2-2, reads DTGVSQNPRHKITKRGQNVTFRCDPISEHNRLYWYRQTLGQGPEFLTYFQNEAQLEKSRLLSDRFSAERPKGSFSTLEIQRTEQGDSAMYLCASSRGDTGELFFGEGSRLTVL.